This record covers a single T cell receptor beta chain. This sample stems from a study of blood T cell repertoires in COVID-19. Study-wide background: Researchers got acute and convalescent COVID-19 samples from the United States, Italy and Spain.

Enrollees, about 18 to 95 years old, lived in about two dozen US areas. Cohort assignment relied on participant-reported clinical history. The recovered donors of Cohort 3 showed two negative PCRs, clearance, or symptom resolution. Profiling relied on immunoSEQ multiplex PCR, and the TCRdb table lists in-frame clones only, not all of them. This sample has roughly 300,000 clones, with 92% found just once. The CDR3 extends over 18 amino acids. Trimming took 0 bases from V and 3 from J; bases not matched to a gene: 8. The germline V gene has CDR1 LGHNA and CDR2 YNFKEQ. This sequence joins TRBV4-2 and TRBJ2-2, with 9 bases aligning to TRBD2. The sequence came from a woman in her twenties or thirties who had recovered from COVID-19. Sequencing input: PBMCs or T cells enriched from blood (not recorded which). In nucleotides, the CDR3 is TGTGCCAGCAGCCAAGAAGAGGGGATAGCGGGAGACACCGGGGAGCTGTTTTTT. Amino acids: CASSQEEGIAGDTGELFF.